The 27 T cell receptor beta chains presented below share a single source sample, sequenced in a study of cytomegalovirus exposure and HLA in healthy donors. 60 Vbeta and 13 Jbeta primers were used in PCR. Clones were read by immunoSEQ multiplex PCR, and TCRdb kept only the in-frame ones, dropping some. Found here are about 110,000 clones, more than 60% of them singletons; the top ten hold roughly 6%. Sequences were obtained from PBMCs. These receptors all stem from a woman aged 50 to 60 in good health and CMV-seropositive.

The chain carries TRBV9 and TRBJ2-1; D is perhaps TRBD1 (7 bases). The V end was cut by 5 bases, the J end by 2 bases, with 17 bases between. CDR1 SGDLS and CDR2 YYNGEE come from the germline V gene. CDR3 length equals 16 residues. As DNA, the CDR3 is TGTGCCAGCAGTGCAGGGGGGCTAGCCGCCTACAATGAGCAGTTCTTC. Translation gives CASSAGGLAAYNEQFF.

The chain recombines TRBV2 with TRBJ2-3; 9 bases are a match to TRBD1. CDR3 size: 16 residues. The ends lost 6 bases at V and 0 bases at J; junction bases unmatched: 7. CDR1 and CDR2 (germline): SNHLY, FYNNEI. Written as DNA, the CDR3 is TGTGCCAGCAGAGCCGACAGGGGGGGTAGCACAGATACGCAGTATTTT. Protein: CASRADRGGSTDTQYF.

As regards this clone: A junction boundary mismatches the germline segment, possibly from a read error. The chain joins TRBV7-9 to TRBJ1-1; 9 nucleotides line up with TRBD1. CDR3 length equals 17 residues. Germline CDR1 is SEHNR and CDR2 is FQNEAQ (reference sequence). The CDR3 nucleotides are TGTTCCAGCAGCTCTACCATCTCAACGGACAGGGGAGGTGAAGCTTTCTTT. Encoded protein: CSSSSTISTDRGGEAFF. The full variable domain, rest sourced from reference TRBV7-9 and TRBJ1-1, is DTGVSQNPRHKITKRGQNVTFRCDPISEHNRLYWYRQTLGQGPEFLTYFQNEAQLEKSRLLSDRFSAERPKGSFSTLEIQRTEQGDSAMYLCSSSSTISTDRGGEAFFGQGTRLTVV.

The chain uses TRBV9 and TRBJ2-1; D is perhaps TRBD2 (5 bases). The CDR3 runs to 15 residues. Looked up from germline, CDR1 is SGDLS and CDR2 is YYNGEE. Between the trimmed V and J ends, which lost 0 bases and 5 bases, there was a span of 12 bases. CDR3 in DNA: TGTGCCAGCAGCGTAGCCGGGGATGGGAACAATGAGCAGTTCTTC. Its translation: CASSVAGDGNNEQFF.

This clone was recorded once. The chain combines TRBV5-1 with TRBJ2-1; 7 nucleotides line up with TRBD2. CDR3 length: 16 amino acids. Germline CDR1 SGHRS, CDR2 YFSETQ. Trimming removed 4 bases from V and 0 bases from J; junction bases left unmatched: 7. CDR3 protein: CASSLGEGSSYNEQFF. CDR3 nucleotides: TGCGCCAGCAGCCTCGGGGAGGGAAGCTCCTACAATGAGCAGTTCTTC. Looking up the rest from reference TRBV5-1 and TRBJ2-1 gives the full variable domain: KAGVTQTPRYLIKTRGQQVTLSCSPISGHRSVSWYQQTPGQGLQFLFEYFSETQRNKGNFPGRFSGRQFSNSRSEMNVSTLELGDSALYLCASSLGEGSSYNEQFFGPGTRLTVL.

V usage is TRBV7-8 and J usage is TRBJ1-1; D is unresolved. Germline CDR1 SGHVS, CDR2 FQNEAQ. The CDR3 has 12 residues. V was trimmed by 3 bases and J by 0 bases, leaving 2 bases between them. The CDR3 sequence: CASSFVNTEAFF. The CDR3 DNA sequence: TGTGCCAGCAGCTTCGTGAACACTGAAGCTTTCTTT. Combining the CDR3 with reference TRBV7-8 and TRBJ1-1 gives the whole variable domain GAGVSQSPRYKVAKRGQDVALRCDPISGHVSLFWYQQALGQGPEFLTYFQNEAQLDKSGLPSDRFFAERPEGSVSTLKIQRTQQEDSAVYLCASSFVNTEAFFGQGTRLTVV.

This sequence joins TRBV27 and TRBJ2-2, with 8 bases that match TRBD1. CDR3 length: 15 residues. The germline V gene has CDR1 MNHEY and CDR2 SMNVEV (reference sequence). With 6 bases clipped from V and 4 bases from J, the junction kept 7 bases outside the gene matches. The CDR3 DNA reads as TGTGCCAGCAGCCGAGTGGGACAGGCCACCGGGGAGCTGTTTTTT. This translates into CASSRVGQATGELFF.

This rearrangement joins TRBV5-6 to TRBJ1-2; maybe TRBD1 (6 bases). Germline lookup yields CDR1 SGHDT and CDR2 YYEEEE. V gave up 4 bases and J gave up 7 bases, with 20 bases separating them. The CDR3 loop spans 15 amino acids. Here the CDR3 DNA reads TGTGCCAGCAGCAAGCCGCCCGCCGGACAGCCTGGCTACACCTTC. Amino acid sequence: CASSKPPAGQPGYTF.

The chain joins TRBV7-3 to TRBJ1-1, with D maybe TRBD1 (6 bases). Looked up from germline, CDR1 is SGHTA and CDR2 is FQGTGA. Deletions cut 2 bases from V and 5 bases from J, with 18 bases between. The CDR3 is 16 amino acids. The CDR3 sequence is CASSLGGTGGQTEAFF. CDR3 nucleotide sequence: TGTGCCAGCAGCTTAGGTGGAACGGGGGGGCAAACTGAAGCTTTCTTT.

This rearrangement joins TRBV30 to TRBJ1-5, with TRBD1 identical over 9 bases. J was trimmed by 5 bases and V by 4 bases; bases with no gene match: 9. CDR3 size: 15 residues. Germline CDR1 reads GTSNPN; CDR2 reads SVGIG (reference sequence). The DNA of the CDR3 is TGTGCCTGGAACGAACAAACAGGGGGCGATCAGCCCCAGCATTTT. Its translation: CAWNEQTGGDQPQHF.

The chain employs TRBV6-4 and TRBJ1-6; no firm D call. This CDR3 region has 13 residues. CDR1 and CDR2 from the germline V gene are MRHNA and SNTAGT. The V and J ends lost 6 bases and 4 bases respectively, with 7 bases between them. The CDR3, as DNA: TGTGCCAGCAGGAACACGTATAATTCACCCCTCCACTTT. Protein product: CASRNTYNSPLHF.

This clone was counted a single time. The chain couples TRBV5-1 to TRBJ2-1; 8 bases are a match to TRBD1. Germline V gene lookup returns CDR1 SGHRS and CDR2 YFSETQ. Unmatched junction bases numbered 9, after V lost 4 bases and J lost 3 bases. The CDR3 consists of 16 residues. The CDR3, as DNA: TGCGCCAGCAGCCACAAGTGGGGACAGGACTACAATGAGCAGTTCTTC. As protein: CASSHKWGQDYNEQFF.

The V call is TRBV4-1, the J call TRBJ1-6; 7 bases match TRBD1. This CDR3 spans 17 amino acids. Germline V lookup: CDR1 MGHRA, CDR2 YSYEKL. V dropped 0 bases and J dropped 4; count of bases not matched to a gene: 6. In nucleotides, the CDR3 is TGCGCCAGCAGCCAAGAAGAGACAGGGCGTTATAATTCACCCCTCCACTTT. Translated, it gives CASSQEETGRYNSPLHF.

The V call is TRBV7-9, the J call TRBJ1-5; unclear D gene. CDR1 SEHNR and CDR2 FQNEAQ come from the germline V gene (reference sequence). The CDR3 loop spans 14 amino acids. Between the trimmed V and J ends, which lost 6 bases and 6 bases, there was a span of 15 bases. CDR3 in DNA: TGTGCCAGCAGAAGGGCGGGCGAGGGTCAGCCCCAGCATTTT. The encoded protein is CASRRAGEGQPQHF. Complete variable domain (other parts from reference TRBV7-9 and TRBJ1-5): DTGVSQNPRHKITKRGQNVTFRCDPISEHNRLYWYRQTLGQGPEFLTYFQNEAQLEKSRLLSDRFSAERPKGSFSTLEIQRTEQGDSAMYLCASRRAGEGQPQHFGDGTRLSIL.

The V and J genes are TRBV9 and TRBJ1-1, with D possibly being TRBD1 (6 bases). Looked up from germline, CDR1 is SGDLS and CDR2 is YYNGEE. Trimming cost V 4 bases and J 7 bases, with 14 bases left between them. The CDR3 consists of 13 residues. CDR3: CASSSRGGVEAFF. The CDR3, as DNA: TGTGCCAGCAGCTCAAGGGGGGGTGTTGAAGCTTTCTTT. The variable domain in full, with the rest retrieved from reference TRBV9 and TRBJ1-1, is DSGVTQTPKHLITATGQRVTLRCSPRSGDLSVYWYQQSLDQGLQFLIQYYNGEERAKGNILERFSAQQFPDLHSELNLSSLELGDSALYFCASSSRGGVEAFFGQGTRLTVV.

This clone has only a few counts. The chain combines TRBV2 with TRBJ1-4; D possibly corresponds to TRBD1 (5 bases). Looked up from germline, CDR1 is SNHLY and CDR2 is FYNNEI. This CDR3 is 15 amino acids long. V lost 3 bases, J lost 7 bases, and 15 bases lay in between. The CDR3 loop reads CASSESMGLIEKLFF. As DNA, the CDR3 is TGTGCCAGCAGTGAGTCAATGGGACTTATTGAAAAACTGTTTTTT. Drawing the rest from reference TRBV2 and TRBJ1-4, the complete variable domain is EPEVTQTPSHQVTQMGQEVILRCVPISNHLYFYWYRQILGQKVEFLVSFYNNEISEKSEIFDDQFSVERPDGSNFTLKIRSTKLEDSAMYFCASSESMGLIEKLFFGSGTQLSVL.

The chain links TRBV4-2 to TRBJ1-6; 7 positions match TRBD1. The trim removed 3 bases at V and 1 base at J, leaving 9 bases unmatched. The CDR3 extends over 18 amino acids. Looked up from germline, CDR1 is LGHNA and CDR2 is YNFKEQ. The CDR3 coding sequence is TGTGCCAGCAGCCAGGAACGGGACAGCGGGTCCTATAATTCACCCCTCCACTTT. Residues: CASSQERDSGSYNSPLHF.

The V and J genes are TRBV13 and TRBJ1-1, with TRBD1 identical over 7 bases. V trimming: 5 bases; J trimming: 10 bases; junction bases outside the gene matches: 13. The CDR3 is 14 residues long. The germline CDR1 and CDR2 sequences are PRHDT and FYEKMQ (reference sequence). DNA for the CDR3: TGTGCCAGCAGCACCCGACAGGGTGGTAGGGTAGCTTTCTTT. It codes for CASSTRQGGRVAFF.

The chain is built from TRBV5-1 and TRBJ2-3; 8 positions match TRBD1. This CDR3 spans 16 amino acids. The germline gives CDR1 SGHRS, CDR2 YFSETQ. J gave up 0 bases and V 5 bases, and 8 bases lay outside the gene matches. This CDR3 is CASRAGGGMSTDTQYF. DNA for the CDR3: TGCGCCAGCAGGGCAGGGGGCGGCATGAGCACAGATACGCAGTATTTT. Together with reference TRBV5-1 and TRBJ2-3, the CDR3 gives the full variable domain: KAGVTQTPRYLIKTRGQQVTLSCSPISGHRSVSWYQQTPGQGLQFLFEYFSETQRNKGNFPGRFSGRQFSNSRSEMNVSTLELGDSALYLCASRAGGGMSTDTQYFGPGTRLTVL.

This clone was counted a few times. V and J are TRBV6-6 and TRBJ1-4, with 7 bases that match TRBD1. The V and J ends lost 2 bases and 8 bases, in that order; junction bases with no gene match: 5. The germline CDR1 and CDR2 sequences are MNHNY and SVGAGI (reference sequence). CDR3 size: 14 residues. CDR3 DNA sequence: TGTGCCAGCAGTTACCCGTCGACAGGGGAAAAACTGTTTTTT. It yields the protein CASSYPSTGEKLFF.

The count of this clone is one. Relative to the germline gene, one junction end is altered; a read error may explain this. The chain couples TRBV7-9 to TRBJ1-5; a possible D gene is TRBD1 (5 bases). The CDR3 has 16 amino acids. CDR1 SEHNR and CDR2 FQNEAQ come from the germline V gene (reference sequence). The CDR3: CSSSPSRGDGLGPQHF. The CDR3 nucleotides are TGTTCCAGCAGCCCATCCCGGGGGGATGGGTTAGGTCCCCAGCATTTT.

A few counts support this clone. This chain uses TRBV7-9 with TRBJ1-2, with D hard to call. The CDR3 is 16 residues long. V shed 5 bases and J shed 0 bases, with 16 bases lying between them. CDR1 and CDR2 from the germline V gene are SEHNR and FQNEAQ (reference sequence). The CDR3 sequence: CASSQNRGEANYGYTF. CDR3 DNA: TGTGCCAGCAGCCAAAATCGGGGAGAGGCTAACTATGGCTACACCTTC.

The chain combines TRBV19 with TRBJ1-2, with D possibly matching TRBD1 (6 bases). The V end was cut by 5 bases, the J end by 5 bases, with 18 bases between. In germline, CDR1 is LNHDA, CDR2 SQIVND (reference sequence). The CDR3 is 15 residues long. In nucleotides, the CDR3 is TGTGCCAGTAGTCCCCAAGGACAGAGTCGATATGGCTACACCTTC. Translated, it gives CASSPQGQSRYGYTF. The full variable domain, its missing parts supplied by reference TRBV19 and TRBJ1-2, is DGGITQSPKYLFRKEGQNVTLSCEQNLNHDAMYWYRQDPGQGLRLIYYSQIVNDFQKGDIAEGYSVSREKKESFPLTVTSAQKNPTAFYLCASSPQGQSRYGYTFGSGTRLTVV.

This chain connects TRBV6-5 to TRBJ1-5, with D unclear. The germline V gene encodes CDR1 MNHEY and CDR2 SVGAGI. The length of the CDR3 is 12 residues. V was pared by 6 bases and J by 4 bases, with 7 bases between. CDR3 bases: TGTGCCAGCAGGACATCTAATCAGCCCCAGCATTTT. This codes for CASRTSNQPQHF.

CDR3 in amino acids: CASSDLKAGPMNTEAFF. Written as DNA, the CDR3 is TGCGCCAGCAGCGACCTTAAGGCAGGTCCCATGAACACTGAAGCTTTCTTT. The chain couples TRBV5-1 to TRBJ1-1; D gene unclear. This CDR3 has 17 amino acids. Germline-derived CDR1 and CDR2 are SGHRS and YFSETQ. V was shortened by 4 bases and J by 0 bases, with 19 bases between the two germline ends.

This chain joins TRBV5-1 and TRBJ1-1; possible D gene TRBD1, 5 bases. Trimming took off 2 bases at V and 0 bases at J, with 11 bases between the two ends. The CDR3 runs to 15 residues. Germline loops: CDR1 SGHRS, CDR2 YFSETQ. The DNA of the CDR3 is TGCGCCAGCAGCTTCGGGGGTAAGGTGAACACTGAAGCTTTCTTT. Residues: CASSFGGKVNTEAFF.

There are a few counts of this clone. This sequence joins TRBV5-5 and TRBJ1-3; TRBD1 aligns across 9 bases. There are 18 residues in the CDR3. Germline trimming cut 4 bases from V and 4 bases from J; bases unmatched to any gene: 15. Germline CDR1 SGHKS, CDR2 YYEKEE (reference sequence). The CDR3 loop is CASSRLFRDRVSGNTIYF. The CDR3 region has the DNA TGTGCCAGCAGCCGACTATTCCGGGACAGGGTATCCGGAAACACCATATATTTT.